Reported below is one T cell receptor beta chain. The table came from immunoSEQ multiplex PCR; TCRdb's copy has only in-frame clones and leaves some out. The table includes some 290,000 clones, around 92% detected once. The cohort comprised adults aged about 18 to 89 years residing in about two dozen US areas. This sample stems from a study of blood T cell repertoires in COVID-19. The overall study: The cDNA or gDNA used as material had been derived from T cells, B-cell-depleted T cells, or PBMCs.

CDR1 and CDR2 (germline): LGHNA, YSLEER. Trimming shortened V by 0 bases and J by 6 bases, and 18 bases separated the two germline ends. The CDR3 is 17 residues long. The source is a woman aged 30 to 39 who had recovered from COVID-19. Sequences were obtained from PBMCs or T cells enriched from blood (not recorded which). V usage is TRBV4-3 and J usage is TRBJ2-4, with D possibly being TRBD2 (7 bases). The CDR3 protein is CASSQEKIGGRGNIQYF. For the CDR3, the DNA is TGCGCCAGCAGCCAAGAGAAGATAGGGGGGAGGGGAAACATTCAGTACTTC.